Following are 4 T cell receptor beta chains from one sample sequenced in a study of Ad26.COV2.S vaccination and SARS-CoV-2 variants. The treatment is: roughly 18 received Ad26.COV2.S at low or high dose, single or two shots; about 5 received placebo; per-sample allocation not given. It was on day 63 after the first vaccine or placebo injection that samples were taken. Profiling relied on immunoSEQ multiplex PCR, and the TCRdb table lists in-frame clones only, not all of them. The table records about 480,000 clones, around 90% of them present only once. The sample here was peripheral blood, taken in a trial of Ad26.COV2.S vaccine versus placebo. These receptors were taken from a person aged 18 to 59 who received the Ad26.COV2.S COVID-19 vaccine or a placebo.

This clone occurred once. The chain's CDR3 is CASSLPGGVEANTIYF. CDR3 in DNA: TGTGCCAGCAGCTTGCCGGGAGGGGTGGAAGCAAACACCATATATTTT. The chain joins TRBV11-2 to TRBJ1-3; possibly TRBD1 for D (5 bases). The germline V gene encodes CDR1 SGHAT and CDR2 FQNNGV. The V end lost 3 bases, the J end lost 6 bases, and 18 bases lay between the germline ends. This CDR3 spans 16 amino acids.

The chain combines TRBV19 with TRBJ2-7; TRBD1 matches 10 bases. Trimming cost V 4 bases and J 7 bases; bases outside gene matches: 19. The CDR3 has 18 residues. Germline V gene sequence: CDR1 LNHDA, CDR2 SQIVND (reference sequence). CDR3 bases: TGTGCCAGTAGTACCCACGGGAGCCCCGGGACAGGGGTCGTGGAGCAGTACTTC. Protein: CASSTHGSPGTGVVEQYF. Complete variable domain (other parts from reference TRBV19 and TRBJ2-7): DGGITQSPKYLFRKEGQNVTLSCEQNLNHDAMYWYRQDPGQGLRLIYYSQIVNDFQKGDIAEGYSVSREKKESFPLTVTSAQKNPTAFYLCASSTHGSPGTGVVEQYFGPGTRLTVT.

This rearrangement joins TRBV28 to TRBJ2-7; a weak D match, TRBD1 (6 bases). The V end was cut by 1 base, the J end by 1 base, with 14 bases between. The CDR3 has 16 residues. Germline assignment: CDR1 MDHEN and CDR2 SYDVKM. CDR3 sequence (DNA): TGTGCCAGCAGTTTATACAGGGCCCGAAGTTCCTACGAGCAGTACTTC. This sequence encodes CASSLYRARSSYEQYF.

The genes are TRBV27 and TRBJ2-7, with TRBD2 as a possible D gene (5 bases). V lost 8 bases and J 1 base, leaving 15 bases between the germline ends. From germline, CDR1 is MNHEY and CDR2 SMNVEV (reference sequence). The CDR3 spans 14 residues. This chain's CDR3 is CASRSAGVSYEQYF. The CDR3 DNA reads as TGTGCCAGCCGATCGGCGGGCGTATCCTACGAGCAGTACTTC.